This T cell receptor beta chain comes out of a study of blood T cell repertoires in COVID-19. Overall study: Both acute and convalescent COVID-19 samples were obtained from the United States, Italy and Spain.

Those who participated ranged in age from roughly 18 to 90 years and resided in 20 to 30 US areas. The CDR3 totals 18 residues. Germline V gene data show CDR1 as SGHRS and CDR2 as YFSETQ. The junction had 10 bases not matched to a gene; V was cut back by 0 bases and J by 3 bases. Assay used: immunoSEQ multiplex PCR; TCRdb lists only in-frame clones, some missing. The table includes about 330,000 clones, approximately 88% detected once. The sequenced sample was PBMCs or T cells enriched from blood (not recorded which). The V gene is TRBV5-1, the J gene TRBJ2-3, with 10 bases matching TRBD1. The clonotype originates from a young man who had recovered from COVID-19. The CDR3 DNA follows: TGCGCCAGCAGCTTGGCCCCGTGGGGACAGGGGATGACAGATACGCAGTATTTT. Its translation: CASSLAPWGQGMTDTQYF.